This TCR beta chain was documented in a study of Graves' ophthalmopathy and Graves' hyperthyroidism. Study details: Cases classed as stable hyperthyroidism had no ophthalmopathy within 18 months of follow-up. Broader study findings: Forecasting of ophthalmopathy progression by the model achieved almost 71% sensitivity and less than 80% specificity.

Amplification targeted the TCR beta CDR3 regions, with RNA transcripts as the source material. Investigators did first-round RT-PCR with HTBI primers, then second-round multiplex PCR. TCRdb called the multiplex PCR reads again in MiXCR, with one record for every CDR3 protein. The sample consists of some 1.1 million distinct CDR3 sequences, roughly 35% of them appearing once. The CDR3 sequence is 15 residues long. Germline CDR1 MNHEY, CDR2 SVGAGI. V gave up 0 bases and J gave up 0 bases, with 8 bases separating them. Hyperthyroidism patients had new diagnoses, durations under 2 months, and ages of 18 to 65. In this cohort, patients with other autoimmune diseases, uncontrolled infections, pregnancy or lactation were excluded. The sample holds a few counts of this clonotype. Its target is unknown.

The source is an adult man with Graves' hyperthyroidism. Sequencing was done on a sample of peripheral blood or thyroid tissue (not recorded which). This chain links TRBV6-5 with TRBJ1-1, with unresolved D. CDR3 in amino acids: CASSYSAQMNTEAFF. The DNA of the CDR3 is TGTGCCAGCAGTTACTCTGCACAGATGAACACTGAAGCTTTCTTT.